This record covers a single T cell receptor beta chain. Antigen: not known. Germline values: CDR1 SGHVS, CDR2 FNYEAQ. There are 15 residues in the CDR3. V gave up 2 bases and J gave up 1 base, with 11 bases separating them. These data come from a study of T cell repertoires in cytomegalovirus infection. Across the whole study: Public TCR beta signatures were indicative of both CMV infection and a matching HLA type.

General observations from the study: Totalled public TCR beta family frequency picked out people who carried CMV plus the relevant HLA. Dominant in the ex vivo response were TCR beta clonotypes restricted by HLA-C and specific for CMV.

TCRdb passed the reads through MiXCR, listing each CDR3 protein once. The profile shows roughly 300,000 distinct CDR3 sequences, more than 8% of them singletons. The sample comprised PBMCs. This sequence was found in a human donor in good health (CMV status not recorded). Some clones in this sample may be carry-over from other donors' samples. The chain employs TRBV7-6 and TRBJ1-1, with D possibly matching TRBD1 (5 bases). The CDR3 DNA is TGTGCCAGCAGCTTATATCCGGGGGGGAACACTGAAGCTTTCTTT. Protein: CASSLYPGGNTEAFF.